The 11 T cell receptor beta chains below were found in one sample sequenced in a study of PD-L1 blockade in urothelial cancer. TCRdb's copy holds only in-frame clones and misses some; the assay was immunoSEQ multiplex PCR. Here the sample spans approximately 47,000 clones, 82% being singletons. The time point was: pretreatment peripheral blood. Source: PBMCs, taken around atezolizumab (anti-PD-L1) treatment. Every receptor here comes from a man between 45 and 60 years old with urothelial cancer.

CDR3 residues: CASSPTGTPHTDTQYF. CDR3 sequence (DNA): TGTGCCAGCAGCCCGACAGGCACTCCCCACACAGATACGCAGTATTTT. The genes are TRBV14 and TRBJ2-3; D might be TRBD1 (6 bases). V was clipped by 4 bases and J by 2 bases, with 16 bases between them. CDR3 length: 16 residues. Germline V gene sequence: CDR1 SGHDN, CDR2 FVKESK.

This rearrangement joins TRBV5-7 to TRBJ2-5; 7 positions agree with TRBD2. TRBV5-7 is designated an ORF whose function remains uncertain. The V gene end was trimmed by 0 bases and the J gene end by 5 bases; junction bases not matched to a gene: 10. The CDR3 is 16 amino acids. The CDR3 DNA follows: TGTGCCAGCAGCTTGGCTGGGCGGGAGCCTAGGGAGACCCAGTACTTC. Amino acids: CASSLAGREPRETQYF.

The rearrangement links TRBV4-2 to TRBJ1-2; 10 bases agree with TRBD1. Germline values: CDR1 LGHNA, CDR2 YNFKEQ. V dropped 5 bases and J dropped 4; count of bases not matched to a gene: 7. This CDR3 region has 15 residues. The CDR3 reads CASSEGQGVVYGYTF. The CDR3 coding sequence is TGTGCCAGCAGCGAAGGACAGGGGGTCGTCTATGGCTACACCTTC.

This chain links TRBV6-5 with TRBJ2-1; TRBD2 agrees at 10 bases. CDR1 is MNHEY and CDR2 is SVGAGI in the germline V gene. CDR3 size: 15 residues. The V segment lost 4 bases and the J segment 6 bases; nucleotides outside the gene matches: 6. CDR3 residues: CASSFSGGPSNEQFF. In DNA, the CDR3 is TGTGCCAGCAGTTTTAGCGGGGGGCCTAGCAATGAGCAGTTCTTC.

V usage is TRBV18 and J usage is TRBJ1-2; D is ambiguous. The V gene's germline CDR1 is KGHSH and CDR2 LQKENI. The length of the CDR3 is 18 residues. The ends were cut back, 5 bases at V and 0 bases at J, with 22 bases in the middle. The CDR3 DNA reads as TGTGCCAGCTCATCCGCGTTAAACCGGGAGGCGACTAACTATGGCTACACCTTC. As protein: CASSSALNREATNYGYTF.

The chain is built from TRBV6-1 and TRBJ1-5; tentatively, D is TRBD1 (5 bases). Germline V gene data show CDR1 as MNHNS and CDR2 as SASEGT. CDR3 length: 14 amino acids. Trimming took 3 bases from V and 3 from J, leaving 9 bases between them. The CDR3 bases are TGTGCCAGCAGTGAGGGGCAGTTCAATCAGCCCCAGCATTTT. This gives the protein CASSEGQFNQPQHF.

The chain employs TRBV11-2 and TRBJ2-1; 11 bases align to TRBD2. This CDR3 contains 15 residues. Germline V gene sequence: CDR1 SGHAT, CDR2 FQNNGV. V was pared by 2 bases and J by 6 bases, with 3 bases of the junction left unmatched. CDR3: CASSLRTSGSNEQFF. DNA of the CDR3: TGTGCCAGCAGCTTAAGGACTAGCGGGTCCAATGAGCAGTTCTTC.

This rearrangement joins TRBV29-1 to TRBJ2-7, with D unresolved. Germline CDR1 is SQVTM and CDR2 is ANQGSEA. The CDR3 consists of 13 residues. The V and J ends lost 1 base and 0 bases respectively, with 7 bases between them. The CDR3 loop is CSVEVESSYEQYF. Written as DNA, the CDR3 is TGCAGCGTTGAAGTGGAGAGCTCCTACGAGCAGTACTTC.

The chain has TRBV13 and TRBJ1-2; perhaps TRBD1 as D (6 bases). V was clipped by 6 bases and J by 7 bases, with 18 bases between them. Germline V gene data show CDR1 as PRHDT and CDR2 as FYEKMQ (reference sequence). CDR3 size: 14 residues. This CDR3 reads CASRPARGFAGYTF. The CDR3 nucleotides read TGTGCCAGCAGGCCAGCTAGGGGGTTCGCTGGCTACACCTTC. Supplemented by reference TRBV13 and TRBJ1-2, the full variable domain reads AAGVIQSPRHLIKEKRETATLKCYPIPRHDTVYWYQQGPGQDPQFLISFYEKMQSDKGSIPDRFSAQQFSDYHSELNMSSLELGDSALYFCASRPARGFAGYTFGSGTRLTVV.

The chain has TRBV27 and TRBJ2-1; D is possibly TRBD1 (5 bases). Germline CDR1 is MNHEY and CDR2 is SMNVEV (reference sequence). V was clipped by 3 bases and J by 7 bases, with 16 bases between them. This CDR3 comprises 15 residues. This CDR3 is CASSFTGPHRNEQFF. The CDR3 nucleotides are TGTGCCAGCAGTTTTACAGGCCCTCACAGGAATGAGCAGTTCTTC.

The chain links TRBV2 to TRBJ1-1; no firm D call. V shed 6 bases and J shed 0 bases, with 11 bases lying between them. The CDR3 sequence is 14 residues long. Germline CDR1 SNHLY, CDR2 FYNNEI. The CDR3 nucleotides are TGTGCCAGCAGGGAGGACGGGATGAACACTGAAGCTTTCTTT. Translating it yields CASREDGMNTEAFF.